A selection of T cell receptor beta chains follows, all from one sample in a study of human T cells and chemical hapten exposure. MiXCR, run by TCRdb on the RACE reads, gives a single entry per CDR3 protein. This sample carries tens of thousands of distinct CDR3 sequences, roughly a tenth of them seen once, and the ten largest clones take around 4%. The sample in question was whole blood, obtained in connection with sensitization to the hapten diphenylcyclopropenone (DPC). Receptor source: a woman aged 40 to 55 with alopecia areata. Some clones in this sample may be carry-over from other donors' samples. CDR3s include the opening cysteine and the closing phenylalanine or tryptophan. A D gene is named only where the DNA matches it firmly. Size is stated for part of the rows, as once, few or many counts, or as a class when the clone is expanded.

D: NA
size: NA
V: TRBV12-3/TRBV12-4
J: TRBJ2-3
CDR3: CVSSLEHSSTDTQYF
DNA: TGTGTCAGCAGTTTGGAACACTCTAGCACAGATACGCAGTATTTT

D: TRBD1
size: NA
V: TRBV25-1
J: TRBJ1-2
CDR3: CASTGTVYGYTF
DNA: TGTGCCAGCACCGGGACAGTCTATGGCTACACCTTC

D: NA
size: few
V: TRBV6-2/TRBV6-3
J: TRBJ1-1
CDR3: CASITSGGIRNTEAFF
DNA: TGTGCCAGCATCACCTCCGGGGGCATACGGAACACTGAAGCTTTCTTT

D: NA
size: few
V: TRBV5-1
J: TRBJ2-2
CDR3: CASIAQGTGELFF
DNA: TGCGCCAGCATCGCACAGGGTACCGGGGAGCTGTTTTTT

D: NA
size: many
V: TRBV4-3
J: TRBJ1-2
CDR3: CASSQVFKYSNYGYTF
DNA: TGCGCCAGCAGCCAAGTATTCAAGTACTCCAACTATGGCTACACCTTC

D: NA
size: many
V: TRBV7-2
J: TRBJ2-7
CDR3: CASSLDLAEQYF
DNA: TGTGCCAGCAGCTTAGATCTGGCCGAGCAGTACTTC

D: NA
size: many
V: TRBV21-1
J: TRBJ1-4
CDR3: CASRNEDRNEKLFF
DNA: TGTGCCAGCCGTAATGAGGACAGGAATGAAAAACTGTTTTTT

D: NA
size: many
V: TRBV7-2
J: TRBJ2-3
CDR3: CASSVDSSTDTQYF
DNA: TGTGCCAGCAGCGTGGACTCCTCCACAGATACGCAGTATTTT

D: NA
size: many
V: TRBV12-3/TRBV12-4
J: TRBJ1-1
CDR3: CASRNREVTEAFF
DNA: TGTGCCAGCAGAAACAGGGAGGTAACTGAAGCTTTCTTT

D: NA
size: many
V: TRBV5-5
J: TRBJ2-7
CDR3: CASTFPHSYEQYF
DNA: TGTGCCAGCACCTTTCCTCACTCCTACGAGCAGTACTTC